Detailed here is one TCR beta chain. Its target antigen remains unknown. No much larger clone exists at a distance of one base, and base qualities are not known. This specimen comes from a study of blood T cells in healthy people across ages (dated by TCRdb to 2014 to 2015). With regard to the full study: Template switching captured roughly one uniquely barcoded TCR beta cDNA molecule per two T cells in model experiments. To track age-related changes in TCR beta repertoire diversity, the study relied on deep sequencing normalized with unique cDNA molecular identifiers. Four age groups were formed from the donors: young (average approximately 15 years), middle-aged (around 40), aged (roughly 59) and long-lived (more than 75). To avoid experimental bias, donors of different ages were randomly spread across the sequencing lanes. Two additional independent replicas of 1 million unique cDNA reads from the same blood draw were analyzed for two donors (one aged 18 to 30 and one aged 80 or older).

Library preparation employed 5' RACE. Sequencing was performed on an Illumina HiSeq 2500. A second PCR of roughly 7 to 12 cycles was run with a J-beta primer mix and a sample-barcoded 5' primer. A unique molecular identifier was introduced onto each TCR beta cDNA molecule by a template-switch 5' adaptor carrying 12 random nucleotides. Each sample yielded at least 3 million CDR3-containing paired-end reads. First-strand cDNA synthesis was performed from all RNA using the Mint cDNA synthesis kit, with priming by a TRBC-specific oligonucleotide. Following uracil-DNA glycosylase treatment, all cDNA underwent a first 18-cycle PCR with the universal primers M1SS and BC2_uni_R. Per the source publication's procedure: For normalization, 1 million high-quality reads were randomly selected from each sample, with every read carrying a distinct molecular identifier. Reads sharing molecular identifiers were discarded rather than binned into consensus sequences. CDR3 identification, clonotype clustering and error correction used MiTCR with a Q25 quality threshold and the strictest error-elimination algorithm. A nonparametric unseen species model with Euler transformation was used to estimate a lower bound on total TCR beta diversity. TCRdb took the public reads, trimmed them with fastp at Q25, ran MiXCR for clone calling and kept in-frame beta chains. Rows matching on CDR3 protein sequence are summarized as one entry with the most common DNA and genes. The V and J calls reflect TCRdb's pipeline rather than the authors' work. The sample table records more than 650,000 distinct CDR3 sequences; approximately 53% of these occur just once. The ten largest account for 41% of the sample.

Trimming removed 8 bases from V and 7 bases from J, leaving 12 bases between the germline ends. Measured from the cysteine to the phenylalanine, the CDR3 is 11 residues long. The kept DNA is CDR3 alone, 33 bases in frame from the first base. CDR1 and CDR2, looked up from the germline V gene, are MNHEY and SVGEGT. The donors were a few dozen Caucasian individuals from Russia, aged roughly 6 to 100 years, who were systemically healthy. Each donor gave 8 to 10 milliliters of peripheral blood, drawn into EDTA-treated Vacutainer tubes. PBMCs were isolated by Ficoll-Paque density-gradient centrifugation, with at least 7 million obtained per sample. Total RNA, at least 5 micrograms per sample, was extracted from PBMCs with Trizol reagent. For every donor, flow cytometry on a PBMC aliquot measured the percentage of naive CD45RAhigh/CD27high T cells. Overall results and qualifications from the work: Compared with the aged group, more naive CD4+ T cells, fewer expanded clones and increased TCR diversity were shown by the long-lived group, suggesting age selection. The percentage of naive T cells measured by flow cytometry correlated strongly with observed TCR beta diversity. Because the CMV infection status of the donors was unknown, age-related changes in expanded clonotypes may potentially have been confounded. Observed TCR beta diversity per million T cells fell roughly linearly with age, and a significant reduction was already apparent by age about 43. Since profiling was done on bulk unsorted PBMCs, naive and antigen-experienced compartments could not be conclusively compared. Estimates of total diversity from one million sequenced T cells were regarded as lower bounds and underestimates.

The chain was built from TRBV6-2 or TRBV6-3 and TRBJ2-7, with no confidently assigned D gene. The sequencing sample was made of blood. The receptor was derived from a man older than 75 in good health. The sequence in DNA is TGTGCCAGCGGTCTGCGCGATGAGCAGTACTTC. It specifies CASGLRDEQYF.